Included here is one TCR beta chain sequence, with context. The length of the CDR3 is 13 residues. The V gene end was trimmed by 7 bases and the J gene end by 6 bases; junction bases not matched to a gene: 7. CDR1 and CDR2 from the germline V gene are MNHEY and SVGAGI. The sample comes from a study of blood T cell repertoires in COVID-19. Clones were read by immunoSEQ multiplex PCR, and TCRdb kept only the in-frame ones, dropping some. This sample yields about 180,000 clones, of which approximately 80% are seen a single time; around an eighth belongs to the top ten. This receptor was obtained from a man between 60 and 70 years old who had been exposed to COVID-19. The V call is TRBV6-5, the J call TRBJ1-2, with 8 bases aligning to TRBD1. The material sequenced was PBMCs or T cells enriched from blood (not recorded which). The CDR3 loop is CASTRQGTHGYTF. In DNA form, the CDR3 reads TGTGCCAGCACCCGACAGGGGACGCATGGCTACACCTTC.